This T cell receptor (beta chain) was recorded in a study of blood T cell repertoires in COVID-19. Study in general: Whether acute or convalescent, the COVID-19 samples came from the United States, Italy and Spain. The analysed material was cDNA or gDNA that came from T cells, B-cell-depleted T cells, or PBMCs.

As processed by the authors: Reference gene primer amplification in the assay estimated nucleated cell counts. TCRdb's copy holds only in-frame clones and misses some; the assay was immunoSEQ multiplex PCR. D and trimming were read from the DNA, whereas the V and J calls and clone size are those reported in that table. Altogether approximately 190,000 clones are present, 80% to 85% being singletons, with the ten largest covering 15% to 20%. Germline lookup yields CDR1 SGHRS and CDR2 YFSETQ. The CDR3 totals 17 residues. V shed 1 base, J shed 3 bases, and the junction held 7 bases outside the gene matches.

Sequenced sample: peripheral blood. This TCR came from a human donor in a cohort sampled during active COVID-19. This rearrangement joins TRBV5-1 to TRBJ2-2; 9 bases agree with TRBD1. The CDR3 region is CASSLLPGQGDTGELFF. For the CDR3, the DNA is TGCGCCAGCAGCTTGCTTCCGGGACAGGGTGACACCGGGGAGCTGTTTTTT.